This TCR beta chain was identified during a study of shared clonotypes between healthy human individuals. The V gene lost 4 bases and the J gene lost 7 bases, with 10 bases spanning the gap. The CDR3 spans 13 residues. Germline V lookup: CDR1 MNHNS, CDR2 SASEGT. Study-wide findings and caveats: Represented diversity, genetic and exposure-history alike, was limited by few donors.

Comment on this clone: The antigen remains unidentified.

Repertoires were generated with immunoSEQ multiplex PCR, while TCRdb's copy carries only in-frame clones and drops some. The table includes approximately 2.5 million clones, 93% detected once. The chain uses TRBV6-1 and TRBJ1-4; D gene uncertain. The TCR sequence derives from a man between 18 and 35 years old in good health. Some clones in this sample may be carry-over from other donors' samples. The sequenced material came from naive CD4+ T cells from PBMCs. Described subset: CD45RA+ positively selected. The chain's CDR3 is CASSGRVGEKLFF. DNA of the CDR3: TGTGCCAGCAGTGGACGGGTCGGTGAAAAACTGTTTTTT.